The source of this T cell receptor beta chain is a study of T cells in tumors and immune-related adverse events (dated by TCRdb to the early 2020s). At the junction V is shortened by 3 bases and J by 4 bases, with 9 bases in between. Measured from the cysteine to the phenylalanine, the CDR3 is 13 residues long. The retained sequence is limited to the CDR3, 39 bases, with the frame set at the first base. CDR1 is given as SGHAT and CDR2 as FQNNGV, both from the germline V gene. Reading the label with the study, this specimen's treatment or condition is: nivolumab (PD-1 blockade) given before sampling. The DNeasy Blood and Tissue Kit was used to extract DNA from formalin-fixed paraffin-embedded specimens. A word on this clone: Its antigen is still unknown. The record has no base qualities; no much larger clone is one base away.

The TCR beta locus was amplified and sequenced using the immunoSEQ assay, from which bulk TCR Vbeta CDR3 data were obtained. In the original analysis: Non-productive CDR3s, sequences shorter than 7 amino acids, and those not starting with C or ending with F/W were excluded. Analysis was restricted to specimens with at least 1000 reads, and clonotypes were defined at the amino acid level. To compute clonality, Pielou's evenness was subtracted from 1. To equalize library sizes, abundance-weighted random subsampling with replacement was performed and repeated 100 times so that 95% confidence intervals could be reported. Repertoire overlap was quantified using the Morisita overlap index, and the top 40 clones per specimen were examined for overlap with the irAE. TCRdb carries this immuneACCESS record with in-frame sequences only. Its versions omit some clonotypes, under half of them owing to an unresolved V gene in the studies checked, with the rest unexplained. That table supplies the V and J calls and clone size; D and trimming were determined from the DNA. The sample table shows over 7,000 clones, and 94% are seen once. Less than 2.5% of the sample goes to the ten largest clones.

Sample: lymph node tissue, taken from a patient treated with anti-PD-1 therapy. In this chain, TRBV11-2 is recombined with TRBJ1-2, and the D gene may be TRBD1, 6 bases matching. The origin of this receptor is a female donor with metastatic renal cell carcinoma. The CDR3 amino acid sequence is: CASSLWGLYGYTF. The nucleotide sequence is TGTGCCAGCAGCTTGTGGGGGCTCTATGGCTACACCTTC.